The rows below give T cell receptor beta chains drawn from one sample of a study of beta chain features in type 1 diabetes. Libraries were prepared by immunoSEQ multiplex PCR; TCRdb keeps only in-frame clonotypes and omits some of them. The table records approximately 250,000 clones, less than 15% of them present only once. The sample taken for sequencing was naive CD4+ T cells from blood. These receptors originate from a woman between 40 and 50 years old in good health. The CDR3 runs from the conserved cysteine through the conserved F or W. A D gene is named only where the DNA matches it firmly. Clone size is not always given. Where it is, it says once, few, many or a class for expanded clones.

j_call: TRBJ1-2; clone_size: NA; v_call: TRBV27; d_call: TRBD1; cdr3_aa: CASSLLGDSYGYTF; cdr3_nt: TGTGCCAGCAGTCTCCTCGGGGACAGCTATGGCTACACCTTC
j_call: TRBJ2-5; clone_size: few; v_call: TRBV29-1; d_call: TRBD2; cdr3_aa: CSVEGTSGEHALQETQYF; cdr3_nt: TGCAGCGTTGAAGGGACTAGCGGGGAACATGCGCTCCAAGAGACCCAGTACTTC
j_call: TRBJ2-5; clone_size: NA; v_call: TRBV19; d_call: NA; cdr3_aa: CASSMGEGVLRKETQYF; cdr3_nt: TGTGCCAGTAGTATGGGCGAGGGGGTCCTTCGGAAAGAGACCCAGTACTTC
j_call: TRBJ2-7; clone_size: NA; v_call: TRBV11-2; d_call: NA; cdr3_aa: CASSLAGANEQYF; cdr3_nt: TGTGCCAGCAGCTTAGCAGGGGCCAACGAGCAGTACTTC
j_call: TRBJ1-5; clone_size: few; v_call: TRBV19; d_call: NA; cdr3_aa: CASRIHGKTVGPQSDQPQHF; cdr3_nt: TGTGCCAGTAGAATTCATGGGAAGACAGTAGGGCCCCAATCCGATCAGCCCCAGCATTTT
j_call: TRBJ2-3; clone_size: NA; v_call: TRBV5-1; d_call: NA; cdr3_aa: CASSLAPSFGDTQYF; cdr3_nt: TGCGCCAGCAGCTTGGCCCCCTCATTCGGGGATACGCAGTATTTT
j_call: TRBJ2-7; clone_size: few; v_call: TRBV5-4; d_call: NA; cdr3_aa: CASSPQGNWYEQYF; cdr3_nt: TGTGCCAGCAGCCCTCAGGGAAATTGGTACGAGCAGTACTTC
j_call: TRBJ2-1; clone_size: few; v_call: TRBV2; d_call: NA; cdr3_aa: CASSDWAIMDEQFF; cdr3_nt: TGTGCCAGCAGCGATTGGGCCATAATGGATGAGCAGTTCTTC
j_call: TRBJ2-3; clone_size: NA; v_call: TRBV7-9; d_call: TRBD2; cdr3_aa: CASSQGLDHTDTQYF; cdr3_nt: TGTGCCAGCAGCCAGGGACTAGACCACACAGATACGCAGTATTTT
j_call: TRBJ2-7; clone_size: NA; v_call: TRBV5-4; d_call: TRBD1; cdr3_aa: CASSSQGASYEQYF; cdr3_nt: TGTGCCAGCAGCTCACAGGGGGCATCCTACGAGCAGTACTTC